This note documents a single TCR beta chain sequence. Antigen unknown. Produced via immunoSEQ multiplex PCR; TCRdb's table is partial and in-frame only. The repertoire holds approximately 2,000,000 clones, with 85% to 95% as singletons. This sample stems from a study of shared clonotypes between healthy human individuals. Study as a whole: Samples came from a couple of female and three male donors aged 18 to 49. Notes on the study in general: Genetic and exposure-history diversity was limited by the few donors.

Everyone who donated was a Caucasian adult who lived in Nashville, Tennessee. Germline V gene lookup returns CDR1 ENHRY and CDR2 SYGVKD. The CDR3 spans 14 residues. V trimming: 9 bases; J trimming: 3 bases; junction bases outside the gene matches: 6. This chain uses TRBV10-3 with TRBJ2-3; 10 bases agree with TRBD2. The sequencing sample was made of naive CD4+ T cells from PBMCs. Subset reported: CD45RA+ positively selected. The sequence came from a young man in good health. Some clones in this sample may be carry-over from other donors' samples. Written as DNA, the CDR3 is TGTGCCATTAAACCGGGACTAGCGACAGATACGCAGTATTTT. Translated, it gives CAIKPGLATDTQYF.